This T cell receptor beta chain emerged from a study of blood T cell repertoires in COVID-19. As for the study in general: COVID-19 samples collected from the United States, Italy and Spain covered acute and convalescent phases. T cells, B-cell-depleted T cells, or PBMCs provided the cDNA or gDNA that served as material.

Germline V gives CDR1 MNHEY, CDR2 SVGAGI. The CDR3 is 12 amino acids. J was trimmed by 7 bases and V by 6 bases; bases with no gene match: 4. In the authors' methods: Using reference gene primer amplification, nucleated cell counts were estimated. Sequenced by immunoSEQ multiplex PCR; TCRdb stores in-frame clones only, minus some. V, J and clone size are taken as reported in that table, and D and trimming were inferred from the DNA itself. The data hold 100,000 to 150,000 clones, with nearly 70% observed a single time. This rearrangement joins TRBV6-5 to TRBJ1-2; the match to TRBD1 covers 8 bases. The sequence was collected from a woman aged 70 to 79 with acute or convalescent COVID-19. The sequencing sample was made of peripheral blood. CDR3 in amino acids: CASRGQAGGYTF. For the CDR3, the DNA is TGTGCCAGCAGGGGACAGGCAGGTGGCTACACCTTC.